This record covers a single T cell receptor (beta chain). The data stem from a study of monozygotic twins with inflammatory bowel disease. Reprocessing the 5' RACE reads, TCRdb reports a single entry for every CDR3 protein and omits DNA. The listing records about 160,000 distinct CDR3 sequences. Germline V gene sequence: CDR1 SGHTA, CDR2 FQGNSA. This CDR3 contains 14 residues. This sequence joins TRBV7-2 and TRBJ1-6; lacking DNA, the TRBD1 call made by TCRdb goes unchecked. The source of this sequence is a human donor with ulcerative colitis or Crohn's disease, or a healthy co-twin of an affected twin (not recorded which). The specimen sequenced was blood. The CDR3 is CASSSQGLDSPLHF. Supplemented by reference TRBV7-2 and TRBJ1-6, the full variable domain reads GAGVSQSPSNKVTEKGKDVELRCDPISGHTALYWYRQSLGQGLEFLIYFQGNSAPDKSGLPSDRFSAERTGGSVSTLTIQRTQQEDSAVYLCASSSQGLDSPLHFGNGTRLTVT.